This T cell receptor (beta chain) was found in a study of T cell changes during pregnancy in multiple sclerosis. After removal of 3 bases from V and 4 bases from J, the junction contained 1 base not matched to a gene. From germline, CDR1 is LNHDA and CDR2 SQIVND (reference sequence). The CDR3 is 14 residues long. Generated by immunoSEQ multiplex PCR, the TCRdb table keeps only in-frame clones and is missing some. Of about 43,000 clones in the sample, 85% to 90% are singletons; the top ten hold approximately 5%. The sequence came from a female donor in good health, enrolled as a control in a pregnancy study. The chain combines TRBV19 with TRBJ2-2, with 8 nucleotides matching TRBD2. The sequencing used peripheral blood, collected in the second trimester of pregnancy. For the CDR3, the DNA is TGTGCCAGTAGTATTAGCGGGACCACCGGGGAGCTGTTTTTT. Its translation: CASSISGTTGELFF.